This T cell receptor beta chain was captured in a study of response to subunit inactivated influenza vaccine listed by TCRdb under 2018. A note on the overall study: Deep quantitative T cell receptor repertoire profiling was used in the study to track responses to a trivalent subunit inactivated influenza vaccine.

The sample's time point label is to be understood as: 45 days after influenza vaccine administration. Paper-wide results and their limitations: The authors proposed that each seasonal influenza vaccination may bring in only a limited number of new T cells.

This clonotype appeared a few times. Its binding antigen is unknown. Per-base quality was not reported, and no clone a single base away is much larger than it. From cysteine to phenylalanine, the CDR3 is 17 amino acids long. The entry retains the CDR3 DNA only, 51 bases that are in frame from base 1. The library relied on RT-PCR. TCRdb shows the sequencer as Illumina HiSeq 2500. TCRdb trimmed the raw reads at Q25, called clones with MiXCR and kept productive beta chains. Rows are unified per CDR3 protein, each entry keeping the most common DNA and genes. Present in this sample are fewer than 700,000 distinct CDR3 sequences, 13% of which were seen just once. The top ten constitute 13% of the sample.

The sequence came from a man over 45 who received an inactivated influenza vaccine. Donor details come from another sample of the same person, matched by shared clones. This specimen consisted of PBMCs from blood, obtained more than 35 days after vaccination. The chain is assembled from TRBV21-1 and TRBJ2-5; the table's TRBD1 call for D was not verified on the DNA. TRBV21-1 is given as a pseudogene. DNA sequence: TGTGCCAGCAGCACCCGACGCACGCGGACAGGGCAAGAGACCCAGTACTTC. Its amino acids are CASSTRRTRTGQETQYF.